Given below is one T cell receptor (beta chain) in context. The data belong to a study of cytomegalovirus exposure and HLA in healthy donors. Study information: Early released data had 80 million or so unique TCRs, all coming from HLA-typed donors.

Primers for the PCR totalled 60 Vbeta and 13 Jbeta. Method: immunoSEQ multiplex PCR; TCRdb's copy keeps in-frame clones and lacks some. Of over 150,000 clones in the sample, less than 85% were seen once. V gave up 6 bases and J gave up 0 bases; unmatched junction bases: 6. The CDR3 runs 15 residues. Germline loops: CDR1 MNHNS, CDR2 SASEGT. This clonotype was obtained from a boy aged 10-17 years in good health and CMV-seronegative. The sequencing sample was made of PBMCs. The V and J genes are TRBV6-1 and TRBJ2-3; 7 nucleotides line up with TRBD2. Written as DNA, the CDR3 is TGTGCCAGCAGCAAAAGCGGGGACAGCACAGATACGCAGTATTTT. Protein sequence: CASSKSGDSTDTQYF.